This T cell receptor (beta chain) was obtained from a study of blood T cell repertoires in COVID-19. Background on the study: Some COVID-19 samples were acute and others convalescent; all came from the United States, Italy and Spain.

Authors' methods: Reference gene primer amplification gave estimated nucleated cell counts. TCRdb's copy holds only in-frame clones and misses some; the assay was immunoSEQ multiplex PCR. D and trimming were read from the DNA, whereas the V and J calls and clone size are those reported in that table. The repertoire includes about 210,000 clones, roughly 89% of them detected once, and around a tenth sits in the top ten. Assignments of participants to cohorts depended upon their own reported clinical history. CDR3 size: 14 residues. Germline CDR1 and CDR2: SQVTM and ANQGSEA. Trimming removed 3 bases at V and 4 bases at J, with 13 bases between.

The clonotype was recovered from a man aged 18 to 30 with acute COVID-19. The chain joins TRBV29-1 to TRBJ2-1, with D possibly TRBD2 on 5 matching bases. Input material: PBMCs or T cells enriched from blood (not recorded which). CDR3: CSVDRLPGYNEQFF. The DNA for the CDR3 is TGCAGCGTTGATAGGCTCCCGGGGTACAATGAGCAGTTCTTC.